This TCR beta chain derives from a study of blood T cell repertoires in COVID-19. This clone was seen only once. Method: immunoSEQ multiplex PCR; TCRdb's copy keeps in-frame clones and lacks some. The data contain 55,000 to 65,000 clones, about 90% of them singletons. Sequencing input: peripheral blood. This TCR came from a human donor with active COVID-19. The donor label of this sample is uncertain.

The CDR3 protein is CASRIRGGNEKLFF. The CDR3 region has the DNA TGTGCCAGCAGAATTAGGGGGGGAAATGAAAAACTGTTTTTT. The chain employs TRBV11-2 and TRBJ1-4, with D possibly matching TRBD1 (6 bases). The germline V gene has CDR1 SGHAT and CDR2 FQNNGV. This CDR3 is 14 amino acids long. The V and J ends lost 6 bases and 5 bases respectively, with 13 bases between them. Complete variable domain (other parts from reference TRBV11-2 and TRBJ1-4): EAGVAQSPRYKIIEKRQSVAFWCNPISGHATLYWYQQILGQGPKLLIQFQNNGVVDDSQLPKDRFSAERLKGVDSTLKIQPAKLEDSAVYLCASRIRGGNEKLFFGSGTQLSVL.